Here is one TCR beta chain with its context. What it recognizes is unknown. The junction does not match germline at one end; this may be a read error. The data stem from a study of cytomegalovirus exposure and HLA in healthy donors. Study-level points and caveats: Most CMV-associated TCR beta chains were later found to appear HLA-restricted.

Germline V gene sequence: CDR1 SGHVS, CDR2 FNYEAQ. The CDR3 spans 13 residues. Vbeta (60) and Jbeta (13) primers were used in the PCR. Here immunoSEQ multiplex PCR was the method, and the copy in TCRdb shows in-frame clones only, minus some. The sample holds more than 95,000 clones, approximately 69% seen once. This sequence originates from a woman in her 50s in good health and CMV-seropositive. The chain is built from TRBV7-6 and TRBJ2-7, with 10 bases that match TRBD1. Sequenced: PBMCs. CDR3 amino acids: CASTLGTGDEQYF. Here the CDR3 DNA reads TGTGCCAGCACCTTAGGGACAGGGGACGAGCAGTACTTC.